This TCR beta chain comes out of a study of T cells in Graves' hyperthyroidism and ophthalmopathy. Study-level results: It was a median approximately 6 months before onset that the model predicted ophthalmopathy.

This clonotype was counted at least ten times. Its specificity is not known. TCR beta CDR3 regions were amplified from RNA. The study used the HTBI primer set for a first-round RT-PCR of the TCR CDR3. MiXCR, applied by TCRdb to the multiplex PCR reads, yields one record per CDR3 protein. The table shows over 650,000 distinct CDR3 sequences, with about a sixth occurring only once. Uncontrolled infection, other autoimmune disease, pregnancy and lactation each barred patients from inclusion. The CDR3 is made up of 16 amino acids. The germline V gene encodes CDR1 SGHAT and CDR2 FQNNGV. The ends lost 5 bases at V and 0 bases at J; junction bases unmatched: 7.

This clonotype was obtained from a man younger than 35 with Graves' hyperthyroidism. Sequences were obtained from blood. The chain combines TRBV11-2 with TRBJ2-3; 8 bases line up with TRBD2. CDR3 sequence reads: CASSLLSGDSTDTQYF. CDR3 nucleotides: TGTGCCAGCAGCCTCCTTAGCGGGGACAGCACAGATACGCAGTATTTT.